These T cell receptor beta chains were read from a single sample in a study of T-cell memory formation after mild COVID-19. TCRdb reprocessed the 5' RACE reads with MiXCR, giving one entry per CDR3 protein. This table has some 200,000 distinct CDR3 sequences, over 20% appearing once. The sequenced material came from PBMCs or a T cell subset sorted from them (not recorded which). Every receptor here comes from an adult woman who had mild COVID-19 (a few samples of this study predate the infection). Cell type and time point are not known. Each CDR3 is given with its conserved first and last residue. Clone size, where shown, is once, few, many, or a class for clones that have expanded.

J gene,V gene,clone size,CDR3 protein
TRBJ2-2,TRBV6-2/TRBV6-3,few,CASSPFPGELFF
TRBJ2-7,TRBV20-1,few,CSARVSGRTSSYEQYF
TRBJ2-5,TRBV9,.,CASSIHSSDQETQYF
TRBJ2-7,TRBV5-1,many,CASSLGQTSYEQYF
TRBJ2-7,TRBV11-2,.,CASTGYEQYF
TRBJ2-3,TRBV2,few,CASSDQDRGTDTQYF
TRBJ1-1,TRBV7-7,.,CASNMDRAVTEAFF
TRBJ1-1,TRBV24-1,many,CATSDSGMNTEAFF
TRBJ2-4,TRBV24-1,.,CATSDRGLAKNIQYF
TRBJ2-3,TRBV7-9,few,CASSLAAGAQYF
TRBJ2-7,TRBV10-3,.,CAIRPDQYYEQYF
TRBJ2-1,TRBV7-2,few,CASSLVPGGYNEQFF
TRBJ1-5,TRBV19,.,CASGGQGGNQPQHF
TRBJ1-5,TRBV28,.,CASSYYVGTNQPQHF
TRBJ2-7,TRBV29-1,.,CSVEPMSSYEQYF
TRBJ2-1,TRBV20-1,few,CSGGLAGAHPYNEQFF
TRBJ2-3,TRBV28,few,CASSHPGQEGDTDTQYF
TRBJ1-2,TRBV5-1,few,CASSLAGQTNGYTF
TRBJ2-6,TRBV24-1,.,CATSDRYRDRGNSGANVLTF
TRBJ1-1,TRBV5-1,.,CASSLVQVNTEAFF
TRBJ1-2,TRBV5-6,.,CASSLPQGPYGYTF
TRBJ2-1,TRBV7-3,once,CASSLDRQGARNEQFF
TRBJ2-2,TRBV24-1,few,CATSLQLGLNTGELFF
TRBJ1-2,TRBV6-5,.,CASRGPLGDYGYTF
TRBJ2-1,TRBV24-1,few,CATSSLAPYNEQFF
TRBJ2-1,TRBV5-1,.,CASSLATGTFYEQFF
TRBJ1-5,TRBV24-1,once,CATSGAGEDQPQHF
TRBJ2-7,TRBV12-3/TRBV12-4,few,CASSLVLRGNTYEQYF
TRBJ2-7,TRBV20-1,.,CSARDVRVNHEQYF
TRBJ2-7,TRBV7-8,.,CASSLKVSGNEQYF
TRBJ2-5,TRBV12-3/TRBV12-4,.,CASSSRRDFQETQYF
TRBJ2-1,TRBV5-3,few,CARSLPRRAGIHEQFF
TRBJ2-2,TRBV12-3/TRBV12-4,.,CASSLLAGGLNTGELFF
TRBJ2-7,TRBV6-5,few,CASSLQTSGGSYEQYF
TRBJ2-1,TRBV9,few,CASSVGLAGEGEQFF
TRBJ2-1,TRBV20-1,.,CSASPGDNEQFF
TRBJ2-1,TRBV6-5,few,CASSYQTGTYEQFF
TRBJ1-2,TRBV4-1,few,CASSQGPGGARMNYGYTF
TRBJ2-5,TRBV4-1,.,CASSQKGLGAQYF
TRBJ1-1,TRBV24-1,.,CATRQSMNTEAFF
TRBJ2-7,TRBV5-1,few,CASSPGEGGYEQYF
TRBJ1-5,TRBV6-6,few,CASSVGSYNQPQHF
TRBJ2-1,TRBV7-2,.,CASSPLGASGGHNEQFF
TRBJ1-1,TRBV9,few,CASSVVGDTEAFF
TRBJ2-2,TRBV6-5,few,CASSYQREGTGELFF